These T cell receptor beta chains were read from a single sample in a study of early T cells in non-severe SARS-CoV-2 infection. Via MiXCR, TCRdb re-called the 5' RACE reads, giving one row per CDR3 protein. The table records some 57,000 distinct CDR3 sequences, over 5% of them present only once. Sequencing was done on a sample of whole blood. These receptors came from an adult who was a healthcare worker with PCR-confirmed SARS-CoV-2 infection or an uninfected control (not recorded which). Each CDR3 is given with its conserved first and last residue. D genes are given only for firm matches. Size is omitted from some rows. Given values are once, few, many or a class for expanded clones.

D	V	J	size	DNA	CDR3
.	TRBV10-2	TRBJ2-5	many	TGCGCCAGCTCCATCGGGGACACCCAGTACTTC	CASSIGDTQYF
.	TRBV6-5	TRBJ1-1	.	TGTGCCAGCTCCCGGCGGGGGGGCGCGCAGTATGAAGCTTTCTTT	CASSRRGGAQYEAFF
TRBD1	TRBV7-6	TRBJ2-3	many	TGTGCCAGCAGCTTATTCTCGGGACAGGTCACAGATACGCAGTATTTT	CASSLFSGQVTDTQYF
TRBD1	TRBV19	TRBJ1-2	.	TGTGCCAGTAGACCGACAGGGACTAACTATGGCTACACCTTC	CASRPTGTNYGYTF
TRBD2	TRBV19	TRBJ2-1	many	TGTGCCAGTAGTCCTACGGGGGGGCACTACAATGAGCAGTTCTTC	CASSPTGGHYNEQFF
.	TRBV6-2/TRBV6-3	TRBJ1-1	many	TGTGCCAGCAGTTACCCGATATTGAGGCCGAACACTGAAGCTTTCTTT	CASSYPILRPNTEAFF
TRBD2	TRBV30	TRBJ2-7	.	TGTGCCTGGAAGAAGCCCGGGGGGGCCGCATCTTCCTACGAGCAGTACTTC	CAWKKPGGAASSYEQYF
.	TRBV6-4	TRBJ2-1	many	TGTGCCAGCAGTGACTCTAGCGGCTCCTACAATGAGCAGTTCTTC	CASSDSSGSYNEQFF
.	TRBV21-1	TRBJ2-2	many	TGTGCCAGCAGCGGCGGACCAGCGGGCCTGAACACCGGGGAGCTGTTTTTT	CASSGGPAGLNTGELFF
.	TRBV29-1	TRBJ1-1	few	TGCAGCGTACTCGGCCCGGGGATGGTCACTGAAGCTTTCTTT	CSVLGPGMVTEAFF
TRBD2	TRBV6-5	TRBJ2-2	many	TGTGCCAGCAGTTACTCCGGGGGGGTAGCGGGAAGTTCCGGGGAGCTGTTTTTT	CASSYSGGVAGSSGELFF
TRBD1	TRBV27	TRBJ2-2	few	TGTGCCAGCAGTTACACAGGGGGGTTCACCGGGGAGCTGTTTTTT	CASSYTGGFTGELFF
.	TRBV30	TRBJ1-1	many	TGTGCCTGGAGAATGAGGGCCTACACTGAAGCTTTCTTT	CAWRMRAYTEAFF
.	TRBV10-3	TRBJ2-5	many	TGTGCCATCAGGGGGGGCCGAGAACGAGAGACCCAGTACTTC	CAIRGGRERETQYF
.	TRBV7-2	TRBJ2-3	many	TGTGCCAGCAGCTTGGATACGGGCGCAAATACGCAGTATTTT	CASSLDTGANTQYF
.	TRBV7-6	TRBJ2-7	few	TGTGCCAGCAGCTTAGCGAGGGGGGGTTACGAGCAGTACTTC	CASSLARGGYEQYF
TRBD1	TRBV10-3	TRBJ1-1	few	TGTGCCATCAGTCCCGGGACAGGGGAGGCTTTCTTT	CAISPGTGEAFF
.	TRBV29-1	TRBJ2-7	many	TGCAGCGTTGAAGCCTCCCCCTACGAGCAGTACTTC	CSVEASPYEQYF
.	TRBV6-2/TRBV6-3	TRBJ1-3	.	TGTGCCAGCAGTCCCGGGACTTACTCTGGAAACACCATATATTTT	CASSPGTYSGNTIYF
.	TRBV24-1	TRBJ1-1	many	TGTGCCGGGCCCCGGCCGGGGAACACTGAAGCTTTCTTT	CAGPRPGNTEAFF
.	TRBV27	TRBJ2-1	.	TGTGCCAGCTCAGGGATGGTAGGAAATGAGCAGTTCTTC	CASSGMVGNEQFF